The clone carrying this TCR beta chain has a count of ten or more. The target antigen is unknown. The CDR3 totals 15 residues. With 6 bases removed from V and 2 bases from J, the gap between germline ends came to 14 bases. CDR1 is MDHEN and CDR2 is SYDVKM in the germline V gene. The authors deemed Graves' hyperthyroidism stable absent ophthalmopathy progression within 18 months. Exclusion followed for patients with uncontrolled infection, other autoimmune disease, pregnancy or lactation. From roughly 9.2 ml of fresh peripheral blood, PBMCs were isolated. The sample belongs to a study of T cells in Graves' hyperthyroidism and ophthalmopathy. Study-wide points: Ophthalmopathy onset followed model prediction by a median roughly 6.5 months.

RNA transcripts provided the source from which TCR beta CDR3 regions were amplified. HTBI primers were the set used in a first-round RT-PCR of the TCR CDR3. TCRdb redid the calling of the multiplex PCR reads with MiXCR, one entry per CDR3 protein. The sample consists of about 690,000 distinct CDR3 sequences, roughly 17% of them appearing once. The TCR originated in a middle-aged man with Graves' hyperthyroidism. The genes are TRBV28 and TRBJ2-1; the D is unclear. The sequencing input was blood. The CDR3 loop is CASSTPSSPYNEQFF. DNA of the CDR3: TGTGCCAGCAGCACCCCGAGTTCTCCCTACAATGAGCAGTTCTTC.